These T cell receptor beta chains were read from a single sample in a study of blood T cell repertoires in COVID-19. The data were produced by immunoSEQ multiplex PCR, yet TCRdb's version contains in-frame clones alone and is incomplete. Of about 250,000 clones detected, around 82% appear once; the ten largest clones hold roughly 0.87%. Sequencing was done on a sample of peripheral blood. These receptor sequences come from a human donor with COVID-19, enrolled during active disease. The donor label of this sample is uncertain. CDR3s include the opening cysteine and the closing phenylalanine or tryptophan. The D gene is left open where the match is weak. Size tells how often a clone was seen (once, few, many) or the class of an expanded clone, and some rows leave it out.

TRBJ2-3,-,-,TRBV21-1,CASPRLAGVYTQYF,TGTGCCAGCCCGAGACTAGCGGGAGTCTATACGCAGTATTTT
TRBJ1-1,-,-,TRBV15,CATSRAGVFPSFF,TGTGCCACCAGCAGAGCCGGGGTTTTCCCTTCCTTCTTT
TRBJ2-7,few,-,TRBV4-1,CASSPEVRISAEQYF,TGCGCCAGCAGCCCGGAGGTCAGGATCTCGGCCGAGCAGTACTTC
TRBJ2-3,-,-,TRBV28,CASSLPTGGVPRQYF,TGTGCCAGCAGTTTACCTACAGGGGGGGTCCCTCGGCAGTATTTT
TRBJ2-7,-,-,TRBV11-3,CASSLAGVWEQYF,TGTGCCAGCAGCTTAGCGGGAGTGTGGGAGCAGTACTTC
TRBJ1-1,-,TRBD1,TRBV7-3,CASSAGQGVNTEAFF,TGTGCCAGCAGCGCCGGACAGGGGGTGAACACTGAAGCTTTCTTT
TRBJ1-1,few,TRBD1,TRBV7-3,CASSSGQGDFEAFF,TGTGCCAGCAGCTCGGGACAGGGGGACTTTGAAGCTTTCTTT
TRBJ2-1,-,TRBD2,TRBV19,CASRGRAGEREQFF,TGTGCCAGTAGGGGAAGAGCGGGAGAGCGGGAGCAGTTCTTC
TRBJ2-3,-,TRBD2,TRBV30,CGLAGGPGWTDTQYF,TGTGGGCTAGCGGGAGGGCCCGGTTGGACAGATACGCAGTATTTT
TRBJ2-2,-,-,TRBV3-1/TRBV3-2,CASSRERTDHNTGELFF,TGTGCCAGCAGCCGCGAAAGGACAGACCATAACACCGGGGAGCTGTTTTTT
TRBJ2-1,-,-,TRBV2,CASKLSVAQFF,TGTGCCAGCAAGCTGTCCGTTGCGCAGTTCTTC
TRBJ2-3,-,TRBD2,TRBV19,CASRFSGSTDTQYF,TGTGCCAGTCGATTTAGCGGGAGCACAGATACGCAGTATTTT
TRBJ1-1,-,-,TRBV5-1,CASSLAMVRDTEAFF,TGCGCCAGCAGCTTGGCGATGGTCCGGGACACTGAAGCTTTCTTT
TRBJ2-6,-,-,TRBV5-1,CASSLNSGPGANVLTF,TGCGCCAGCAGCTTGAACAGTGGGCCTGGGGCCAACGTCCTGACTTTC
TRBJ1-3,-,-,TRBV27,CASSDISGNTIYF,TGTGCCAGCAGCGACATCTCTGGAAACACCATATATTTT
TRBJ1-4,-,-,TRBV18,CASSPSATNEKLFF,TGTGCCAGCTCACCTTCGGCAACTAATGAAAAACTGTTTTTT
TRBJ2-3,-,-,TRBV5-6,CASSYTDTQYF,TGTGCCAGCAGTTACACAGATACGCAGTATTTT
TRBJ2-1,-,TRBD1,TRBV5-1,CASSPYRGGDEQFF,TGCGCCAGCAGCCCGTACAGGGGTGGCGATGAGCAGTTCTTC
TRBJ1-6,once,-,TRBV6-6,CASSYSPGGRGSPLHF,TGTGCCAGCAGTTACTCACCCGGGGGGCGAGGTTCACCCCTCCACTTT
TRBJ1-6,-,-,TRBV30,CAWSGQNNSPLHF,TGTGCCTGGAGTGGACAGAATAATTCACCCCTCCACTTT
TRBJ1-2,-,TRBD1,TRBV5-1,CASSLGTANYGYTF,TGCGCCAGCAGCTTAGGGACAGCGAACTATGGCTACACCTTC
TRBJ2-1,-,-,TRBV5-1,CASSLAGLQHPYNEQFF,TGCGCCAGCAGCTTGGCGGGACTCCAGCATCCCTACAATGAGCAGTTCTTC
TRBJ2-7,once,-,TRBV10-3,CAIAGGTQYEQYF,TGTGCCATTGCCGGCGGGACCCAATACGAGCAGTACTTC
TRBJ1-6,-,TRBD1,TRBV30,CAWSDRGTNSPLHF,TGTGCCTGGTCCGACAGGGGGACCAATTCACCCCTCCACTTT
TRBJ1-6,few,TRBD1,TRBV7-9,CASTLTGSSPLHF,TGTGCCAGCACCCTGACAGGGTCTTCACCCCTCCACTTT
TRBJ2-3,-,-,TRBV11-3,CASSLGVEGTQYF,TGTGCCAGCAGCTTAGGGGTGGAGGGGACGCAGTATTTT
TRBJ1-2,once,-,TRBV9,CASNDTGPYGYTF,TGTGCCAGCAACGATACAGGGCCCTATGGCTACACCTTC
TRBJ2-1,-,-,TRBV6-6,CASSQNLGAEQFF,TGTGCCAGCAGCCAGAATCTGGGAGCTGAGCAGTTCTTC
TRBJ1-1,-,TRBD1,TRBV6-5,CASRAQGANTEAFF,TGTGCCAGCAGAGCGCAGGGGGCCAACACTGAAGCTTTCTTT
TRBJ1-1,-,-,TRBV30,CAWSDGRDTEAFF,TGTGCCTGGAGCGACGGCCGGGACACTGAAGCTTTCTTT
TRBJ1-1,-,-,TRBV11-3,CASSAQGATEAFF,TGTGCCAGCAGCGCACAGGGTGCCACTGAAGCTTTCTTT
TRBJ2-2,-,TRBD2,TRBV2,CASTRTSGRNGELFF,TGTGCCAGCACCCGGACTAGTGGCCGGAACGGGGAGCTGTTTTTT
TRBJ2-1,-,-,TRBV5-4,CASSPGLPTYNEQFF,TGTGCCAGCAGCCCCGGACTCCCTACCTACAATGAGCAGTTCTTC
TRBJ1-2,-,-,TRBV28,CATYQGPRLYGYTF,TGTGCCACCTACCAGGGCCCTAGACTTTATGGCTACACCTTC
TRBJ2-1,-,TRBD1,TRBV19,CASGEPGQGAFEQFF,TGTGCCAGCGGGGAACCGGGACAGGGGGCATTCGAGCAGTTCTTC
TRBJ2-5,-,-,TRBV28,CASRTAEGVRETQYF,TGTGCCAGCAGGACGGCTGAGGGAGTTCGGGAGACCCAGTACTTC
TRBJ2-7,-,TRBD1,TRBV6-5,CASNPGGLYEQYF,TGTGCCAGCAACCCAGGGGGCTTGTACGAGCAGTACTTC
TRBJ1-4,-,TRBD1,TRBV6-6,CASSYAQGGEKLFF,TGTGCCAGCAGTTACGCACAGGGGGGCGAAAAACTGTTTTTT
TRBJ2-2,-,-,TRBV7-8,CASSLVASLDTGELFF,TGTGCCAGCAGCTTAGTTGCTAGTCTGGACACCGGGGAGCTGTTTTTT
TRBJ1-1,-,TRBD1,TRBV19,CASKGQGVDTEAFF,TGTGCCAGTAAGGGACAGGGAGTAGACACTGAAGCTTTCTTT
TRBJ1-1,once,-,TRBV19,CASSIVTGATTEAFF,TGTGCCAGTAGTATAGTAACAGGAGCGACCACTGAAGCTTTCTTT
TRBJ2-7,-,-,TRBV3-1/TRBV3-2,CASSRDAAGLHYEQYF,TGTGCCAGCAGCCGGGACGCAGCTGGACTACACTACGAGCAGTACTTC
TRBJ1-4,-,TRBD1,TRBV5-1,CASSTARTGNNEKLFF,TGCGCCAGCAGCACCGCTAGGACAGGGAATAATGAAAAACTGTTTTTT
TRBJ2-7,-,TRBD2,TRBV29-1,CSVVGLAGGGLVEQYF,TGCAGCGTTGTGGGACTAGCGGGAGGTGGGCTAGTGGAGCAGTACTTC
TRBJ1-5,-,-,TRBV6-5,CASSTQGGGQPQHF,TGTGCCAGCAGCACCCAAGGCGGGGGTCAGCCCCAGCATTTT
TRBJ1-2,-,-,TRBV5-1,CASSLGRSNYGYTF,TGCGCCAGCAGCTTGGGCAGGTCTAACTATGGCTACACCTTC
TRBJ2-1,-,TRBD1,TRBV4-1,CASSQVGTGGFSYNEQFF,TGCGCCAGCAGCCAAGTCGGGACAGGGGGCTTCTCCTACAATGAGCAGTTCTTC
TRBJ1-1,-,-,TRBV19,CASSMRRATEAFF,TGTGCCAGTAGTATGCGCAGGGCAACTGAAGCTTTCTTT